This entry describes one T cell receptor (beta chain). The antigen remains undetermined. The data were taken from a study of siplizumab effects on memory and regulatory T cells. In each sample, about 100,000 TCR templates were assayed. The assay was immunoSEQ multiplex PCR, and TCRdb's table has in-frame clones only and misses some. The sample yields 95,000 to 130,000 clones, around 94% seen once. Trimming pared 2 bases from V and 5 bases from J, leaving 9 bases between. This CDR3 region has 13 residues. The germline V gene has CDR1 WSHSY and CDR2 SAAADI. Broader study findings: Sequences below about 10^-5 frequency were poorly captured, limiting mapping of alloreactive clones. An assignable phenotype, naive or memory, was missing from roughly 78-96% of proliferating CD4+ or CD8+ clones.

The origin of this receptor is a human donor in good health. The sequencing input was non-Treg CD4+ T cells sorted from blood. The chain has TRBV10-2 and TRBJ1-1, with D hard to call. This CDR3 reads CASSEQAATEAFF. DNA for the CDR3: TGCGCCAGCAGTGAGCAGGCGGCAACTGAAGCTTTCTTT.